A single TCR beta chain is shown here with its context. Its antigen has not been determined. Nothing much larger sits one base from this clone, and base qualities are not available. Trimming costs V 3 bases and J 1 base, and their ends lie 9 bases apart. Inclusive of the bounding cysteine and phenylalanine, the CDR3 is 15 residues long. Of the read, only the CDR3 DNA is kept; its 45 bases are in frame from base 1. CDR1 and CDR2, per the germline V gene (reference sequence), are MNHEY and SMNVEV. The data belong to a study of blood T cell repertoires in COVID-19 (dated by TCRdb to about 2020). About the study as a whole: Samples from collaborators originated in the United States, Italy and Spain and spanned both the acute and convalescent phases of COVID-19. The repertoires were released in a freely available public database intended as a resource for research on the immune response to SARS-CoV-2. The samples were drawn from two sources: the first 160 participants of the ongoing ImmuneRACE study, and 1,200 or so subjects contributed by 6 global collaborators. Subjects who had been exposed to COVID-19, were actively infected with it, or had recovered from it provided the deeply sampled blood TCRbeta repertoires that made up the dataset. The material from the prospective study consisted of cDNA or gDNA derived from T cells, B-cell-depleted T cells, or PBMCs. Where available, HLA class I and class II types were taken from metadata supplied by the sample provider and were not determined by assay-based typing. Sample metadata almost always included a de-identified subject ID, COVID-19 status, age in years and sex. Broader findings and caveats from the paper: The amount of clinical and demographic metadata varied by source and participant and was provided uncurated.

One collaborating source in Seattle enrolled patients while the patients were actively infected and followed the patients over time throughout the course of disease. Collaborating institutions collected whole blood in K2EDTA tubes following their own protocols. For TCRbeta analysis, collaborators shipped samples in one of three forms: frozen whole blood, isolated PBMCs, or DNA extracted from either of those sample types. TCRbeta CDR3 regions were amplified from genomic DNA by means of the immunoSEQ Assay, a bias-controlled multiplex PCR. As for how the authors treated the data: Within the assay, amplification of reference gene primers was used to estimate how many nucleated cells each sample contained. To quantify the absolute abundance of each unique TCRbeta CDR3 rearrangement, sequence reads were collapsed and filtered. For each sample, productive Simpson clonality was calculated as the square root of Simpson's diversity index over productive rearrangements. Held by TCRdb, this immuneACCESS table contains in-frame sequences only and omits some clones. Under half of the omission traces to an unresolved V gene where checked; the cause of the rest is unknown. Clonal size and the V and J genes are those of that table, whereas D and trimming came from the DNA. The sample yields approximately 110,000 clones; roughly 80% were counted once. 6% of the sample is taken by the ten largest.

Sequenced material: peripheral blood. The V and J genes are TRBV27 and TRBJ2-2; no D gene is confidently identified. The TCR comes from a man at least 80 years old with COVID-19, enrolled during active disease. The nucleotides are TGTGCCAGCAGTTTCGAGGCAGAGAACACCGGGGAGCTGTTTTTT. Translation gives CASSFEAENTGELFF.